This passage covers 16 T cell receptor beta chains from one sample sequenced in a study of cytomegalovirus exposure and HLA in healthy donors. The PCR was carried out with 60 Vbeta primers and 13 Jbeta primers. This table comes from immunoSEQ multiplex PCR, and its TCRdb copy is limited to in-frame clones, with some not included. Among around 110,000 clones listed, 60% to 75% were seen once. Specimen: PBMCs. The receptor source for this set is a man aged 25 to 45 in good health and CMV-seronegative.

The CDR3 nucleotides read TGTGCCAGCAGGGGGGGGACAGGGAATGTCTACGAGCAGTACTTC. It is translated as CASRGGTGNVYEQYF. The chain links TRBV27 to TRBJ2-7; 9 bases match TRBD1. V dropped 6 bases and J dropped 3; count of bases not matched to a gene: 9. Germline values: CDR1 MNHEY, CDR2 SMNVEV (reference sequence). There are 15 residues in the CDR3.

The rearrangement joins TRBV5-1 to TRBJ2-3; a possible D gene is TRBD1 (5 bases). CDR1 and CDR2 (germline): SGHRS, YFSETQ. The CDR3 spans 14 residues. V lost 0 bases and J 3 bases, leaving 8 bases between the germline ends. The CDR3 region is CASSLGGSTDTQYF. CDR3 DNA: TGCGCCAGCAGCTTGGGGGGCAGTACAGATACGCAGTATTTT. Full variable domain (outside the CDR3, taken from reference TRBV5-1 and TRBJ2-3): KAGVTQTPRYLIKTRGQQVTLSCSPISGHRSVSWYQQTPGQGLQFLFEYFSETQRNKGNFPGRFSGRQFSNSRSEMNVSTLELGDSALYLCASSLGGSTDTQYFGPGTRLTVL.

The chain recombines TRBV6-5 with TRBJ2-7, with a possible D match to TRBD1 (6 bases). Germline CDR1 MNHEY, CDR2 SVGAGI. CDR3 length: 14 residues. V was trimmed by 5 bases and J by 3 bases, leaving 14 bases between them. The CDR3 DNA is TGTGCCAGCAGTGAAGGGGGACAACTCTACGAGCAGTACTTC. As protein: CASSEGGQLYEQYF.

As regards this clone: Other DNA sequences in the same sample also yield this CDR3. The chain combines TRBV5-1 with TRBJ2-5, with 10 bases identical to TRBD2. Germline loops: CDR1 SGHRS, CDR2 YFSETQ. CDR3 length: 16 residues. The J segment lost 5 bases and the V segment lost 0 bases, leaving 7 bases of the junction unmatched. Here the CDR3 reads CASSLGGLAGVETQYF. For the CDR3, the DNA is TGCGCCAGCAGCTTGGGGGGCCTAGCGGGAGTGGAGACCCAGTACTTC.

The gene calls are TRBV5-1 and TRBJ2-7, with TRBD1 identical over 7 bases. Trimming removed 3 bases from V and 2 bases from J; junction bases left unmatched: 2. Germline V lookup: CDR1 SGHRS, CDR2 YFSETQ. This CDR3 is 13 amino acids long. CDR3 sequence: CASSYDRAYEQYF. DNA for the CDR3: TGCGCCAGCAGCTACGACAGGGCCTACGAGCAGTACTTC.

The chain uses TRBV9 and TRBJ1-5; possible D gene TRBD1, 5 bases. This CDR3 region has 14 residues. Trimming removed 4 bases from V and 3 bases from J, with 11 bases in between. The germline gives CDR1 SGDLS, CDR2 YYNGEE. Written as DNA, the CDR3 is TGTGCCAGCAGCTCGGGGGTCTACAATCAGCCCCAGCATTTT. This gives the protein CASSSGVYNQPQHF.

In this sample, this clone turned up once. CDR3 DNA: TGTGCCGCCGCCCAGGCGGGAGTGGAGTTCTTC. It yields the protein CAAAQAGVEFF. The rearrangement links TRBV19 to TRBJ2-1, with 7 bases matching TRBD2. From germline, CDR1 is LNHDA and CDR2 SQIVND (reference sequence). The trim removed 11 bases at V and 14 bases at J, leaving 12 bases unmatched. CDR3 size: 11 residues.

The CDR3 region has the DNA TGTGCCAGCAGCCCTCTCGGGGAGGGGGACTATGGCTACACCTTC. Its translation is CASSPLGEGDYGYTF. This chain connects TRBV7-3 to TRBJ1-2; a possible D gene is TRBD1 (6 bases). Trimming stripped 5 bases from V and 3 bases from J, with 16 bases between. Germline V gene data show CDR1 as SGHTA and CDR2 as FQGTGA. The CDR3 totals 15 residues.

This chain uses TRBV7-2 with TRBJ2-7; 9 bases are a match to TRBD1. Per germline, CDR1 SGHTA and CDR2 FQGNSA. This CDR3 has 15 amino acids. V shed 5 bases and J 3 bases; nucleotides not matched to a gene: 8. CDR3 DNA sequence: TGTGCCAGCAGCCTTGACAGGGGGAACTTCTACGAGCAGTACTTC. Residues: CASSLDRGNFYEQYF.

Here the CDR3 DNA reads TGTGCCAGCAGTACTGAGGATTATAATTCACCCCTCCACTTT. This codes for CASSTEDYNSPLHF. This chain links TRBV11-2 with TRBJ1-6; no definite D call. The length of the CDR3 is 14 residues. Germline V gene sequence: CDR1 SGHAT, CDR2 FQNNGV. V was clipped by 6 bases and J by 4 bases, with 10 bases between them.

The chain has TRBV5-8 and TRBJ2-7, with D perhaps matching TRBD2 (6 bases). Germline V lookup: CDR1 SGHTS, CDR2 YDEGEE. The CDR3 covers 16 residues. V lost 0 bases, J lost 5 bases, and 18 bases lay in between. Here the CDR3 reads CASSLGLVYRLDEQYF. The CDR3 DNA reads as TGTGCCAGCAGCTTGGGACTAGTTTACCGTTTGGACGAGCAGTACTTC.

This clone was observed a few times. The chain uses TRBV19 and TRBJ2-6, with TRBD2 as a possible D gene (5 bases). The germline V and J ends were trimmed by 2 bases and 0 bases, with 11 bases remaining between them. The CDR3 loop spans 17 amino acids. Per the germline V gene, CDR1 is LNHDA and CDR2 is SQIVND (reference sequence). Here the CDR3 DNA reads TGTGCCAGTAGTATAAATTTAGGGAGCTCTGGGGCCAACGTCCTGACTTTC. Its protein is CASSINLGSSGANVLTF. Together with reference TRBV19 and TRBJ2-6, the CDR3 gives the full variable domain: DGGITQSPKYLFRKEGQNVTLSCEQNLNHDAMYWYRQDPGQGLRLIYYSQIVNDFQKGDIAEGYSVSREKKESFPLTVTSAQKNPTAFYLCASSINLGSSGANVLTFGAGSRLTVL.

V is TRBV7-9 and J is TRBJ2-5; 13 nucleotides match TRBD2. The CDR3 is 16 amino acids. The ends lost 5 bases at V and 2 bases at J; junction bases unmatched: 5. The germline V gene encodes CDR1 SEHNR and CDR2 FQNEAQ (reference sequence). CDR3 coding DNA: TGTGCCAGCAGCCCACTAGCGGGAGGGTCTCAAGAGACCCAGTACTTC. It specifies CASSPLAGGSQETQYF.

The chain recombines TRBV7-3 with TRBJ1-1; TRBD1 is a possible D gene (5 bases). The CDR3 runs to 17 residues. The germline gives CDR1 SGHTA, CDR2 FQGTGA. V was cut by 2 bases and J by 1 base, with 17 bases left in between. In DNA, the CDR3 is TGTGCCAGCAGCTTAGCCCCCGTGGGCAGGGCGAACACTGAAGCTTTCTTT. The encoded protein is CASSLAPVGRANTEAFF.

The chain uses TRBV6-5 and TRBJ1-6; TRBD1 agrees at 9 bases. The CDR3 has 16 amino acids. The germline gives CDR1 MNHEY, CDR2 SVGAGI. V gave up 0 bases and J gave up 9 bases; unmatched junction bases: 6. The CDR3 nucleotides are TGTGCCAGCAGTTACTCGATTGGGACAGGGTCTTCACCCCTCCACTTT. Its protein product is CASSYSIGTGSSPLHF.

The chain employs TRBV9 and TRBJ1-1, with 9 bases fitting TRBD1. Per the germline V gene, CDR1 is SGDLS and CDR2 is YYNGEE. With 1 base clipped from V and 2 bases from J, the junction kept 3 bases outside the gene matches. The CDR3 has 15 residues. As DNA, the CDR3 is TGTGCCAGCAGCGTAAGGACAGGGGCAAACACTGAAGCTTTCTTT. This sequence encodes CASSVRTGANTEAFF.